This T cell receptor (gamma chain) was sequenced for a study of gamma-delta chains in newborns, infants, children. Study context: Innate gammadelta T cells reportedly expand polyclonally right after birth, driven by microbial exposure, per the title.

The trim removed 0 bases at V and 1 base at J, leaving 0 bases unmatched. This CDR3 contains 13 residues. The germline CDR1 and CDR2 sequences are VENAVY and YDSYNSRV. TCRdb re-identified clones in the reads via CATT. The sample lists fewer than 900 gamma-chain clones, about 1.9% occurring once. By share, this clone counts as large (0.1 to 1%). This sequence originates from a child who was a newborn, infant or young child, either healthy, febrile or measles-vaccinated (not recorded which). This chain uses TRGV8 with TRGJ1 or TRGJ2. The specimen sequenced was blood. Here the CDR3 reads CATWDRNYYKKLF. CDR3 nucleotide sequence: TGTGCCACCTGGGATAGGAATTATTATAAGAAACTCTTT.